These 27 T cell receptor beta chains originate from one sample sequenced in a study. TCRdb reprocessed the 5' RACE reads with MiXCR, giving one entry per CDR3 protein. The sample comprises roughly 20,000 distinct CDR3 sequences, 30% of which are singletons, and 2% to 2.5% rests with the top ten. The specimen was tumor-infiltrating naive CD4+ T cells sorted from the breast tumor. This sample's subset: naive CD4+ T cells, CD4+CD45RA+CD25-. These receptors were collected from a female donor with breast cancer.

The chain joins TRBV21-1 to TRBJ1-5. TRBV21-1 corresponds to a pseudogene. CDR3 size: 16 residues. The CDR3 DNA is TGTGCCAGCAGCAAAGGCTCGGTAACTAGCAATCAGCCCCAGCATTTT. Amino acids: CASSKGSVTSNQPQHF.

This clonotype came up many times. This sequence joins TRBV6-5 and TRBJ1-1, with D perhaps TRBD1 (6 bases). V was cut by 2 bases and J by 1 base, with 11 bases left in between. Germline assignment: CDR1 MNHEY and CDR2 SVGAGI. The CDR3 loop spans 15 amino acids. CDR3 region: CASSYPGQPNTEAFF. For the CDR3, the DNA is TGTGCCAGCAGTTACCCCGGACAGCCGAACACTGAAGCTTTCTTT.

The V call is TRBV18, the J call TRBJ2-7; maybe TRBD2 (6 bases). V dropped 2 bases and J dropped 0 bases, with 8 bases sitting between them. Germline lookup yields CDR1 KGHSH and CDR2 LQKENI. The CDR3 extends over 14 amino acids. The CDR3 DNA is TGTGCCAGCTCACCATTGCGGGACTCCTACGAGCAGTACTTC. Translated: CASSPLRDSYEQYF.

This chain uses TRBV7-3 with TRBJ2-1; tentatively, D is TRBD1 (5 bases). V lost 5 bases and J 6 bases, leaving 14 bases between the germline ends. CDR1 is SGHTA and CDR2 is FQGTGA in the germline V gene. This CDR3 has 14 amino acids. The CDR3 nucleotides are TGTGCCAGCAGCCCAGGGCTGACGAGCAATGAGCAGTTCTTC. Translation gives CASSPGLTSNEQFF.

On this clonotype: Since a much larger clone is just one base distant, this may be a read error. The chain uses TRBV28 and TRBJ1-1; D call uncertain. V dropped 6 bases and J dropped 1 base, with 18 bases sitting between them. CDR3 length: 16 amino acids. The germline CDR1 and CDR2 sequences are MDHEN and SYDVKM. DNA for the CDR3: TGTGCCAGCAGACAAGGCGGGGTCAGGTGGAACACTGAAGCTTTCTTT. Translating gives CASRQGGVRWNTEAFF. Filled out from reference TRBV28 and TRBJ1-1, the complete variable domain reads DVKVTQSSRYLVKRTGEKVFLECVQDMDHENMFWYRQDPGLGLRLIYFSYDVKMKEKGDIPEGYSVSREKKERFSLILESASTNQTSMYLCASRQGGVRWNTEAFFGQGTRLTVV.

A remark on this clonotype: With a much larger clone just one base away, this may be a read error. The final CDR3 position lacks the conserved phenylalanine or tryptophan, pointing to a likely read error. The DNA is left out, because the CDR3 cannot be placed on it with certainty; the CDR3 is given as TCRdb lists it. CDR3 protein: CSARDGRGPPHS. The chain carries TRBV20-1 and TRBJ2-7; the table's D gene call, TRBD2, was not cross checked with the DNA. Looked up from germline, CDR1 is DFQATT and CDR2 is SNEGSKA (reference sequence). The CDR3 totals 12 residues, both ends included.

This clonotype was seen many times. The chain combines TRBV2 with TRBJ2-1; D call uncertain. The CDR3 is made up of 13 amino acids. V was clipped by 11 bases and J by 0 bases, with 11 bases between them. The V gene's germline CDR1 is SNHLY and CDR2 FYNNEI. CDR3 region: CAGKPGSYNEQFF. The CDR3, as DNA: TGTGCCGGCAAACCCGGCTCCTACAATGAGCAGTTCTTC.

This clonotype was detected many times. CDR3 protein: CASRRTGAEAFF. The CDR3 bases are TGTGCCAGCAGACGGACCGGGGCTGAAGCTTTCTTT. V is TRBV6-5 and J is TRBJ1-1; the D is unclear. From germline, CDR1 is MNHEY and CDR2 SVGAGI. The CDR3 spans 12 residues. V was cut by 6 bases and J by 6 bases, with 11 bases left in between.

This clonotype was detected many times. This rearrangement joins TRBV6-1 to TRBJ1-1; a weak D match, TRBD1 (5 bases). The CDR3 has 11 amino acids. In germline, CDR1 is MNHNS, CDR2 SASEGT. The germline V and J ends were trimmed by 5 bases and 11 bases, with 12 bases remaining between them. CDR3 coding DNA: TGTGCCAGCAGTACGGGGCTGAGGGCTTTCTTT. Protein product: CASSTGLRAFF.

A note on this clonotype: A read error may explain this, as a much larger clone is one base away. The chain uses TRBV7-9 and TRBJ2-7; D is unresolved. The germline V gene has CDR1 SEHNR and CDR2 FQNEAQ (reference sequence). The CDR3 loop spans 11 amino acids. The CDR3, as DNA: TGTGCCAGCAGCTTAGTAGACGAGCGGTACTTC. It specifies CASSLVDERYF.

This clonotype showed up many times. DNA of the CDR3: TGTGCCAGTCAAGGGGGACTCTGGGACAGGGGAACAAATGAGCAGTTCTTC. Encoded protein: CASQGGLWDRGTNEQFF. The chain uses TRBV6-1 and TRBJ2-1, with TRBD1 identical over 10 bases. Per germline, CDR1 MNHNS and CDR2 SASEGT. This CDR3 is built from 17 residues. V lost 9 bases and J lost 7; bases outside the gene matches: 18.

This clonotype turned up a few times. This CDR3 reads CAISDTDGSYEQYF. CDR3 coding DNA: TGTGCCATCAGTGACACGGATGGCTCCTACGAGCAGTACTTC. This chain connects TRBV10-3 to TRBJ2-7; D remains ambiguous. From germline, CDR1 is ENHRY and CDR2 SYGVKD. The CDR3 loop spans 14 amino acids. V was pared by 3 bases and J by 0 bases, with 9 bases between.

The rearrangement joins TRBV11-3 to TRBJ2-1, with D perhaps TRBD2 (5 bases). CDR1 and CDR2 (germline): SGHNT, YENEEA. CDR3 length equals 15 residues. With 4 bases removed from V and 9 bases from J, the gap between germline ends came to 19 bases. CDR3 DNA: TGTGCCAGCAGCTACGGAGTCGGGATAGATGGTGAGCAGTTCTTC. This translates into CASSYGVGIDGEQFF.

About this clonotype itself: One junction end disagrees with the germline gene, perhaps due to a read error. This CDR3 is CASSVGHNTEAFF. The CDR3, as DNA: TGTGCCAGCAGCGTAGGTCACAACACTGAGGCTTTCTTT. The V and J genes are TRBV7-3 and TRBJ1-1, with D unclear. Germline assignment: CDR1 SGHTA and CDR2 FQGTGA. The CDR3 covers 13 residues.

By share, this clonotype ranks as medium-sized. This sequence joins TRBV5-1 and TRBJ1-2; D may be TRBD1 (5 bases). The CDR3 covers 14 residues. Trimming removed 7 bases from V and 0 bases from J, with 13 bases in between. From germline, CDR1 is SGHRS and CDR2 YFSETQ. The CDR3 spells CASSGTLANYGYTF. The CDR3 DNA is TGCGCCAGCTCCGGGACTCTAGCTAACTATGGCTACACCTTC.

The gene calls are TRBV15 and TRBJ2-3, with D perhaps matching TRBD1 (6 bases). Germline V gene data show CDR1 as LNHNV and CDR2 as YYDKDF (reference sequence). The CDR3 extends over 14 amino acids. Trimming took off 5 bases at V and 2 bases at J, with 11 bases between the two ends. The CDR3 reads CATSPDRNTDTQYF. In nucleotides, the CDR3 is TGTGCCACCAGCCCCGACAGGAACACAGATACGCAGTATTTT.

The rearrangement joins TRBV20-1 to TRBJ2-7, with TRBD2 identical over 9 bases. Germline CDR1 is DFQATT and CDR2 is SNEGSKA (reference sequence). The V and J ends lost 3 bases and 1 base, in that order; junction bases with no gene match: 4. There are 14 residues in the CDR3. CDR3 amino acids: CSARGLAGSYEQYF. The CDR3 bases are TGCAGTGCTAGGGGGCTAGCGGGATCCTACGAGCAGTACTTC.

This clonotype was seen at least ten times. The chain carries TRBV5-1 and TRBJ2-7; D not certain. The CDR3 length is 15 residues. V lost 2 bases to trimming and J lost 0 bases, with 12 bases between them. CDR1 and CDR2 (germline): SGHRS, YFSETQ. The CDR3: CASSLQKGPSYEQYF. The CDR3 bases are TGCGCCAGCAGCTTACAGAAGGGCCCCTCCTACGAGCAGTACTTC.

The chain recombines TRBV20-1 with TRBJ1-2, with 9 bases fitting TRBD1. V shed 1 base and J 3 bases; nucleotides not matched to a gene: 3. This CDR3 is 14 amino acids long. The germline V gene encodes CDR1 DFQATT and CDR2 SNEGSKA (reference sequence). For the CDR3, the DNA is TGCAGTGCTAGAGGGACAGGGGCTCACTATGGCTACACCTTC. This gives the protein CSARGTGAHYGYTF.

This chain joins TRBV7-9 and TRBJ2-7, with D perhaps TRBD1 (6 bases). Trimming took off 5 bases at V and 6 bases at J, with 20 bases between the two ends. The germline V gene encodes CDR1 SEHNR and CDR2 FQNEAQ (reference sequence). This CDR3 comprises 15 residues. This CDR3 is CASSPPGRQGPEQYF. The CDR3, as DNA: TGTGCCAGCAGCCCCCCGGGACGTCAGGGGCCCGAGCAGTACTTC.

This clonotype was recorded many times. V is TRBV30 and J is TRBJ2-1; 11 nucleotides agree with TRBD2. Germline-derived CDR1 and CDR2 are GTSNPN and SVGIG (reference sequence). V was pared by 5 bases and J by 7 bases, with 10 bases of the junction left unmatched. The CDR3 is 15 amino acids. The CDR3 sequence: CAWETGLAGLNEQFF. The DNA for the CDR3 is TGTGCCTGGGAAACCGGACTAGCGGGTTTGAATGAGCAGTTCTTC. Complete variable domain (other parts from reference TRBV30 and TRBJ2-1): SQTIHQWPATLVQPVGSPLSLECTVEGTSNPNLYWYRQAAGRGLQLLFYSVGIGQISSEVPQNLSASRPQDRQFILSSKKLLLSDSGFYLCAWETGLAGLNEQFFGPGTRLTVL.

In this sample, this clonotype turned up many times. CDR3 coding DNA: TGCAGCGTTGCGATGGGGAATACGCAGTATTTT. Protein sequence: CSVAMGNTQYF. This chain uses TRBV29-1 with TRBJ2-3; no firm D call. The germline gives CDR1 SQVTM, CDR2 ANQGSEA. V lost 4 bases and J 7 bases, leaving 9 bases between the germline ends. CDR3 length: 11 residues.

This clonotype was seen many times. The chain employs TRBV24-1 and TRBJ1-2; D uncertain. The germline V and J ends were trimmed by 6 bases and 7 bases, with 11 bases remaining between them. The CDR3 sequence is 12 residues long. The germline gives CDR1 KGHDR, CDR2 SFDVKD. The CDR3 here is CATSRGLSGYTF. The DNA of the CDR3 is TGTGCCACCAGTCGTGGGCTTAGTGGCTACACCTTC.

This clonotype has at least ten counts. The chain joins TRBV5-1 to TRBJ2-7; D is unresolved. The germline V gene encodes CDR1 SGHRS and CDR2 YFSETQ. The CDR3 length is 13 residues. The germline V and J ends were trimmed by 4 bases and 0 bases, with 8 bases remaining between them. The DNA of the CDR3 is TGCGCCAGCAGCACAACCAGCTCCTACGAGCAGTACTTC. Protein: CASSTTSSYEQYF.

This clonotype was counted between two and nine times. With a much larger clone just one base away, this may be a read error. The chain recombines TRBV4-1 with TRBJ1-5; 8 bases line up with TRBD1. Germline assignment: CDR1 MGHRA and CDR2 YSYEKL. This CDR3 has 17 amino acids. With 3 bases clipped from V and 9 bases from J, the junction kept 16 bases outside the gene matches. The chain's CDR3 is CASSQRPGGQALRPQHF. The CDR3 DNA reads TGCGCCAGCAGCCAGCGACCCGGGGGACAGGCCCTTAGGCCCCAGCATTTT.

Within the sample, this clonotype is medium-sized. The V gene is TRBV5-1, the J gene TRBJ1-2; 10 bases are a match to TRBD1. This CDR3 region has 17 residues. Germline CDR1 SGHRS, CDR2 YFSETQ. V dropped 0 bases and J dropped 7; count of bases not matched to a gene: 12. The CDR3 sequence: CASSLDPGQGIAGGYTF. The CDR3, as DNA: TGCGCCAGCAGCTTGGATCCGGGACAGGGGATCGCGGGTGGCTACACCTTC.

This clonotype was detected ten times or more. CDR3 residues: CSGASGANTGELFF. CDR3 coding DNA: TGCAGTGGGGCTAGCGGAGCGAACACCGGGGAGCTGTTTTTT. The chain is built from TRBV20-1 and TRBJ2-2; TRBD2 matches at 7 bases. V dropped 7 bases and J dropped 0; count of bases not matched to a gene: 5. Germline V gene sequence: CDR1 DFQATT, CDR2 SNEGSKA (reference sequence). The CDR3 sequence is 14 residues long.